This T cell receptor beta chain came from a study of blood T cell repertoires in COVID-19 (dated by TCRdb to the early 2020s). In terms of the full investigation: The collaborator samples originated in the United States, Italy and Spain and spanned the acute and convalescent phases of COVID-19. The prospective study material was composed of cDNA or gDNA derived from T cells, B-cell-depleted T cells, or PBMCs. The dataset comprised deeply sampled blood TCRbeta repertoires from subjects exposed to, actively infected with, or recovered from COVID-19. A freely available public database, intended as a resource for researchers studying the immune response to SARS-CoV-2, is where the repertoires were released. Samples were obtained from the ongoing ImmuneRACE study (first 160 participants) and from 1,254 subjects provided by 6 global collaborators. The sample metadata nearly always contained a de-identified subject ID, COVID-19 status, age in years and sex. Where HLA class I and class II types were available, the types were taken from metadata supplied by the sample provider, not from assay-based typing.

What the research found in general, with its limitations: The quantity of clinical and demographic metadata differed by source and by participant and was supplied without curation.

V and J lose 5 bases and 4 bases, and a span of 12 bases separates them. CDR1 and CDR2, per the germline V gene, are SGHTS and YDEGEE. The CDR3 measures 13 amino acids from cysteine to phenylalanine. Only CDR3 DNA is held: 39 bases, read in frame from base 1. Each collaborating institution followed its own protocols to collect whole blood in K2EDTA tubes. For TCRbeta analysis, collaborators shipped samples in one of three forms: frozen whole blood, isolated PBMCs, or DNA extracted from either of those sample types. TCRbeta CDR3 regions were amplified from genomic DNA using the immunoSEQ Assay, a bias-controlled multiplex PCR. The original methods were these. Within the assay, amplification of reference gene primers was used to estimate how many nucleated cells each sample contained. To quantify the absolute abundance of each unique TCRbeta CDR3 rearrangement, sequence reads were collapsed and filtered. For each sample, productive Simpson clonality was calculated by taking the square root of Simpson's diversity index across productive rearrangements. Entries here come from immuneACCESS through TCRdb and include only in-frame sequences with V and J called. Some clones fail to appear in such tables; in the studies checked, an unresolved V gene covers under half of the shortfall, and the cause of the remainder is unknown. V and J calls and clone size come straight from that table; D and trimming were deduced from the DNA. The sample table shows about 260,000 clones, and 84% are seen once. Clones ranked in the top ten supply less than 5% of the sample.

Worth noting for this clone: This clone's antigen is unknown. One base away there is no much larger clone; base qualities are not given.

This TCR came from a man aged 55-75 years with acute or convalescent COVID-19. The sequence is built from TRBV5-8 and TRBJ1-1, with the D gene too uncertain to name. Input material: peripheral blood. CDR3 reads: CASRARVGTEAFF. The DNA sequence is given as TGTGCCAGCAGGGCGCGGGTGGGCACTGAAGCTTTCTTT.